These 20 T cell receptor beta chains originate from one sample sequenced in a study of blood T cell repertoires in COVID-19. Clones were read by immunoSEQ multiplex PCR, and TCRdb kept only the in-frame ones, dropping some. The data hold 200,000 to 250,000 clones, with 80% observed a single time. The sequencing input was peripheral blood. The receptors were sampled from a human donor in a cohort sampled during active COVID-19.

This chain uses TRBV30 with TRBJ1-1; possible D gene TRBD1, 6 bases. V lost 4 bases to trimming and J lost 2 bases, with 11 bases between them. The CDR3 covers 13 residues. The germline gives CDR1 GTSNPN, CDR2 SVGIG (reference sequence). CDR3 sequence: CAWTTGYNTEAFF. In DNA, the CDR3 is TGTGCCTGGACGACAGGCTACAACACTGAAGCTTTCTTT.

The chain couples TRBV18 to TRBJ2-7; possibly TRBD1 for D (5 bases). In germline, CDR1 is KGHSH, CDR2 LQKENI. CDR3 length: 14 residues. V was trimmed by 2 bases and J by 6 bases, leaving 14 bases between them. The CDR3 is CASSPVSGISEQYF. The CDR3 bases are TGTGCCAGCTCACCAGTCTCAGGGATAAGCGAGCAGTACTTC.

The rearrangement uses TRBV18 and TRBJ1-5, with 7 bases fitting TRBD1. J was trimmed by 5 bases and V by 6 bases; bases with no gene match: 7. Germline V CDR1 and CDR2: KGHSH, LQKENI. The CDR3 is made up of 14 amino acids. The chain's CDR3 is CASSGGDSYQPQHF. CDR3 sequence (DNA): TGTGCCAGCTCCGGAGGGGACAGCTATCAGCCCCAGCATTTT.

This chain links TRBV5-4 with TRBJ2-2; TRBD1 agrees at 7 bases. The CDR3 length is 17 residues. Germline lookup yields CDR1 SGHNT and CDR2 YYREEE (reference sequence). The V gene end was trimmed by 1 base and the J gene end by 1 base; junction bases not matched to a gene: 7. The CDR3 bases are TGTGCCAGCAGCTTGCCTTATCGGGACAGGAACACCGGGGAGCTGTTTTTT. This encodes CASSLPYRDRNTGELFF.

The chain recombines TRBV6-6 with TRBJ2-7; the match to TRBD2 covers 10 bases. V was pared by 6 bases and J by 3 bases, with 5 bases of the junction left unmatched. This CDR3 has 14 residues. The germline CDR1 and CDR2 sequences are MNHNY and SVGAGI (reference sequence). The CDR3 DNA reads TGTGCCAGCAGGCCTAGCGGGGGCGACTACGAGCAGTACTTC. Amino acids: CASRPSGGDYEQYF.

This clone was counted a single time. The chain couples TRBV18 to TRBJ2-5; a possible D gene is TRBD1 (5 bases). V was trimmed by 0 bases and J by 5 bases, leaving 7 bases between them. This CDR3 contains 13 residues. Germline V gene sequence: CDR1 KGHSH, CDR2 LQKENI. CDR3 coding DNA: TGTGCCAGCTCACCACCCCAGGGCGAGACCCAGTACTTC. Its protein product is CASSPPQGETQYF. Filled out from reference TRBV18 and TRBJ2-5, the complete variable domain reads NAGVMQNPRHLVRRRGQEARLRCSPMKGHSHVYWYRQLPEEGLKFMVYLQKENIIDESGMPKERFSAEFPKEGPSILRIQQVVRGDSAAYFCASSPPQGETQYFGPGTRLLVL.

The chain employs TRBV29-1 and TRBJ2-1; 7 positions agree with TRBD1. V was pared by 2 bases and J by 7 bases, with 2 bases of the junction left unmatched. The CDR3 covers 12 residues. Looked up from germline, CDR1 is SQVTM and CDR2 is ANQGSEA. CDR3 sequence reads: CSVETQGNEQFF. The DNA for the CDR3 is TGCAGCGTTGAAACACAGGGGAATGAGCAGTTCTTC.

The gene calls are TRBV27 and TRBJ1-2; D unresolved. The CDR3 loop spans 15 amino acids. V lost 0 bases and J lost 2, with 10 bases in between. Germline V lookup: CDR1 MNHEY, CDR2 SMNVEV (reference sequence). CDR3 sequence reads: CASSLSVQLNYGYTF. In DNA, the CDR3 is TGTGCCAGCAGTTTATCGGTACAGTTGAACTATGGCTACACCTTC.

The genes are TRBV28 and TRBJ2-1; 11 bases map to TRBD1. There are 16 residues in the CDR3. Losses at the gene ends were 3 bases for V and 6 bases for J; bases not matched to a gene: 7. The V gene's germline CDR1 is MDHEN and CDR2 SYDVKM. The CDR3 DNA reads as TGTGCCAGCAGTTTTACCGAGGGGACAGGGGGCAATGAGCAGTTCTTC. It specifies CASSFTEGTGGNEQFF. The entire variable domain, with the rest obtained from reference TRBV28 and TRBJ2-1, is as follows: DVKVTQSSRYLVKRTGEKVFLECVQDMDHENMFWYRQDPGLGLRLIYFSYDVKMKEKGDIPEGYSVSREKKERFSLILESASTNQTSMYLCASSFTEGTGGNEQFFGPGTRLTVL.

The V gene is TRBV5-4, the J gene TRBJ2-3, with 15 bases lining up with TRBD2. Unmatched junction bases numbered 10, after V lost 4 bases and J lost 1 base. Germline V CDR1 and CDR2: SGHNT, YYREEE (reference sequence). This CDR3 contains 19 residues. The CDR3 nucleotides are TGTGCCAGCAGCAAAGGGACTAGCGGGGGGCAAGATGGCACAGATACGCAGTATTTT. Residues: CASSKGTSGGQDGTDTQYF.

The CDR3 region has the DNA TGTGCCAGCAGCTTTTGGGGGGGGACAGGGGAAGGAAGCTCTGAAGCTTTCTTT. Translation: CASSFWGGTGEGSSEAFF. The V call is TRBV11-2, the J call TRBJ1-1, with 10 positions matching TRBD1. The CDR3 covers 18 residues. Germline trimming cut 3 bases from V and 6 bases from J; bases unmatched to any gene: 16. Germline CDR1 reads SGHAT; CDR2 reads FQNNGV.

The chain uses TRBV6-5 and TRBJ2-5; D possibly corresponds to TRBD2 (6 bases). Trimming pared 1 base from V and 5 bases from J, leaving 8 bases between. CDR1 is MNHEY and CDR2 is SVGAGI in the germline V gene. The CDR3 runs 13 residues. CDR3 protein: CASSYWGRETQYF. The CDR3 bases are TGTGCCAGCAGTTACTGGGGGAGGGAGACCCAGTACTTC.

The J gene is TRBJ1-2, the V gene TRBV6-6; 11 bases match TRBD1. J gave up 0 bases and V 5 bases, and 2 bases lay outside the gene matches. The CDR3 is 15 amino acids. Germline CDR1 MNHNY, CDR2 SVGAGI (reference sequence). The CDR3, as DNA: TGTGCCAGCAGTCGGACAGGGGGCGCTAACTATGGCTACACCTTC. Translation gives CASSRTGGANYGYTF.

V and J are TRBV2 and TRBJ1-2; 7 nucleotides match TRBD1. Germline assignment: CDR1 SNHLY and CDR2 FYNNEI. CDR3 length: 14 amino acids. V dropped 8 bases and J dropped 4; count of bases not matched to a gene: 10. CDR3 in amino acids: CASAVTTGAYGYTF. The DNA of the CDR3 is TGTGCCAGCGCAGTTACTACAGGGGCCTATGGCTACACCTTC.

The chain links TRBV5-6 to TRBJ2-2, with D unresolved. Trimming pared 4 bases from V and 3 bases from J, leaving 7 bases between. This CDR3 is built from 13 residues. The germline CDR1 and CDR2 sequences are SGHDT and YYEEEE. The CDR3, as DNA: TGTGCCAGCAGCCTGACATACACCGGGGAGCTGTTTTTT. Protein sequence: CASSLTYTGELFF.

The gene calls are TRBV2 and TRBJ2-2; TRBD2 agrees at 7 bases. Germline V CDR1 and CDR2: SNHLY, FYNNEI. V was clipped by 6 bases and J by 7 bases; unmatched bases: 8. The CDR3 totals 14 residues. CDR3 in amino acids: CASRPGGPRGELFF. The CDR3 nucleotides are TGTGCCAGCAGGCCGGGAGGTCCCCGCGGGGAGCTGTTTTTT. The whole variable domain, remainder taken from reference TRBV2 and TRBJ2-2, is EPEVTQTPSHQVTQMGQEVILRCVPISNHLYFYWYRQILGQKVEFLVSFYNNEISEKSEIFDDQFSVERPDGSNFTLKIRSTKLEDSAMYFCASRPGGPRGELFFGEGSRLTVL.

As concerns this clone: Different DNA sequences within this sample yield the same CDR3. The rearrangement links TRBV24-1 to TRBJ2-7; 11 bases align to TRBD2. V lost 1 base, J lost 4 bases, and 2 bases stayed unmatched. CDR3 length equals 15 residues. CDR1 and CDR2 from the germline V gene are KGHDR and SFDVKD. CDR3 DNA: TGTGCCACCAGTGATTTTTCTAGCGGGAGGTACGAGCAGTACTTC. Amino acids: CATSDFSSGRYEQYF.

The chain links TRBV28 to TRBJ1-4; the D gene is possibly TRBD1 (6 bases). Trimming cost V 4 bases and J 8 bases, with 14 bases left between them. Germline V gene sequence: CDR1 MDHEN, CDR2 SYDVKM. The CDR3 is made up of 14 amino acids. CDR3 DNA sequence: TGTGCCAGCAGTTGGGGGCAAGTAGGGGAAAAACTGTTTTTT. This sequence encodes CASSWGQVGEKLFF.

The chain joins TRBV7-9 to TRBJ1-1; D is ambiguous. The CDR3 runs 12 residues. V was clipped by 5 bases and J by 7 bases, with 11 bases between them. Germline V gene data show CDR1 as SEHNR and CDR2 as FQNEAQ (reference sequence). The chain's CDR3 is CASSHGLGEAFF. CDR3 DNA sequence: TGTGCCAGCAGCCATGGGCTTGGTGAAGCTTTCTTT.

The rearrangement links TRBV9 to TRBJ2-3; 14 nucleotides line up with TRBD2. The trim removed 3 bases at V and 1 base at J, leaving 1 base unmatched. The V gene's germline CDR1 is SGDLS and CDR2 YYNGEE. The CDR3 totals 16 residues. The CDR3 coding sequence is TGTGCCAGCAGCGCGACTAGCGGGAGGGGCACAGATACGCAGTATTTT. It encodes CASSATSGRGTDTQYF.